This TCR beta chain was recovered during a study of blood T cells in healthy people across ages. Study in general: About one barcoded beta molecule per two T cells was the capture yield of template switching. General study points: Investigators treated diversity estimates from one million T cells as underestimates. PBMCs that were unsorted prevented a conclusive naive versus antigen-experienced comparison.

This clonotype was observed a handful of times. Antigen: not known. Primed by a sample-barcoded 5' primer and a J-beta primer mix, a second PCR proceeded for about 6 to 12 cycles. The study obtained at least 3 million CDR3-containing paired-end reads from every sample. TCRdb reprocessed the 5' RACE reads via MiXCR and lists one record per CDR3 protein. This sample has hundreds of thousands of distinct CDR3 sequences, with approximately 50% found just once. V was cut by 6 bases and J by 4 bases, with 12 bases left in between. This CDR3 is 13 amino acids long. The germline V gene has CDR1 MNHEY and CDR2 SMNVEV (reference sequence).

The rearrangement uses TRBV27 and TRBJ1-2; D not certain. Sequenced: blood. The sequence was collected from a man in his 60s in good health. CDR3 sequence reads: CASSPGVSYGYTF. CDR3 sequence (DNA): TGTGCCAGCAGCCCCGGGGTTTCCTATGGCTACACCTTC.